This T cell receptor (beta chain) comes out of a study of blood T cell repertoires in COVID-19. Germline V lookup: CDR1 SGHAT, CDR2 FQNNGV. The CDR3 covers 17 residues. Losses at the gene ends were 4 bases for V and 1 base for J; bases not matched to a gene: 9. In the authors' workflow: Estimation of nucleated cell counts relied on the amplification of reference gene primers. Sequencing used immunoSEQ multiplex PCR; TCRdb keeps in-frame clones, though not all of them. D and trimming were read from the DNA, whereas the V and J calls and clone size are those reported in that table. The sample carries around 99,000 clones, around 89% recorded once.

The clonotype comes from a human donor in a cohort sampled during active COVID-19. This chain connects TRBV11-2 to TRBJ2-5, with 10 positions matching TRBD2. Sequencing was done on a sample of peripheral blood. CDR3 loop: CASSSLRSGRVQETQYF. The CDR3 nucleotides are TGTGCCAGCAGCTCCCTTAGGAGCGGGAGGGTCCAAGAGACCCAGTACTTC.